This T cell receptor (beta chain) was captured in a study of a mutant IDH1 vaccine in newly diagnosed glioma (dated by TCRdb to the early 2020s). As for the study more broadly: Vaccination was initiated 4-6 weeks after radiotherapy alone, or concurrently with temozolomide cycles in the chemotherapy-containing groups. Of the approximately 30 treated patients, approximately 62% were male and about 40% were female, and the mean age was approximately 40 years. Prior to enrollment, standard therapy consisting of radiotherapy alone, temozolomide alone, or radiochemotherapy with temozolomide had been administered to patients, with the combination being received by most patients. Visit V12 was the week-35 safety follow-up and visit V13 was the week-47 end of study. Peripheral blood was drawn at six visits: V03 (baseline), V05, V07, V10, V12 and V13. For exploratory analyses, about two dozen treated patients had longitudinal TCRB deep sequencing done wherever samples were available.

Results the study describes overall, beyond this receptor: The authors noted that analyses of patient blood samples could not be reproduced because of sample limitations. PBMC samples for TCRB deep sequencing were selected based on availability. Changes in the top peripheral T cell clonotypes picked up by TCRB sequencing did not appear to be linked to pseudoprogression. Across multiple MHC alleles, vaccine-induced immune responses were seen in 90% to 95% of patients.

Library method: the immunoSEQ multiplex PCR assay. Rearranged TCR beta chain sequences were amplified with the hsTCRB Kit following the manufacturer's protocol. An Illumina MiSeq was used to sequence the TCRB libraries. The published analysis was carried out like this. The proprietary platform of the kit vendor was used for demultiplexing, trimming and gene mapping. The table was pulled from immuneACCESS by TCRdb, which kept in-frame rearrangements only. Such tables lose some clones; where checked, under half of the loss comes from unresolved V genes, and the rest has no known cause. Clone size and V and J calls were adopted from that table, with D and trimming inferred from the DNA. This sample comprises 30,000 to 35,000 clones, over 75% of them detected only once. The biggest ten clones account for about 5.5% of the sample. Concerning this clone: Its target antigen remains unknown. Base qualities are not at hand, and no much larger clone is one base apart.

The intended sense of this specimen's time point label: week 47, end of study. Each vaccine dose was 300 ug of a 20-mer mutant IDH1 peptide in Montanide, given subcutaneously with topical imiquimod. Eight vaccinations were administered to patients in weeks 1, 3, 5, 7, 11, 15, 19 and 23, corresponding to visits V03 through V10. Donors had newly diagnosed WHO grade 3 or 4 IDH1-mutant astrocytomas with loss of nuclear ATRX. The samples were drawn from NOA16, a multicentre, single-arm, open-label phase I trial in Germany that tested a mutant IDH1 peptide vaccine in humans for the first time. Genomic DNA for TCRB sequencing was extracted from EDTA blood using the DNeasy Blood and Tissue Kit. CDR1 and CDR2 were assigned from the germline V gene (reference sequence) as SEHNR and FQNEAQ. Including cysteine and phenylalanine, the CDR3 has 14 amino acids. Only CDR3 DNA remains: 42 bases, in frame from the first base. V and J are truncated by 1 base and 5 bases respectively, leaving an intervening sequence of 11 bases.

Sequencing was performed on PBMCs, taken from a glioma patient whose treatment included an IDH1 peptide vaccine. The sequence was collected from a woman between 35 and 50 years old with glioma. The chain links TRBV7-9 with TRBJ1-2; 5 matching bases give a weak D call of TRBD1. The encoded CDR3 is CASSLEVGGYGYTF. The DNA sequence is as follows: TGTGCCAGCAGCTTAGAAGTGGGGGGGTATGGCTACACCTTC.